A single sample gave rise to the 28 T cell receptor beta chains below, sequenced in a study of CD8 T cells in Susac syndrome. Random hexamers primed reverse transcription of about 0.45 to 1 ug RNA. TCRdb reprocessed the immunoSEQ multiplex PCR reads with MiXCR, giving one entry per CDR3 protein. The sample contains over 300,000 distinct CDR3 sequences, approximately 90% of which appear only once. The specimen sequenced was CD4+ T cells from PBMCs. All receptors come from a human donor with multiple sclerosis.

In this sample, this clonotype turned up once. CDR3 bases: TGTGCCAGCAGCTTATACAGATTCAGGGACACTGAAGCTTTCTTT. Translation gives CASSLYRFRDTEAFF. V gene TRBV7-9 combines with J gene TRBJ1-1; D might be TRBD1 (5 bases). CDR1 is SEHNR and CDR2 is FQNEAQ in the germline V gene (reference sequence). This CDR3 contains 15 residues. Trimming removed 2 bases from V and 3 bases from J, with 13 bases in between.

The chain joins TRBV29-1 to TRBJ2-1, with 9 bases aligning to TRBD1. The germline gives CDR1 SQVTM, CDR2 ANQGSEA. Germline trimming cut 0 bases from V and 7 bases from J; bases unmatched to any gene: 4. The CDR3 is 14 amino acids. CDR3 in amino acids: CSVEEGTGLNEQFF. CDR3 DNA sequence: TGCAGCGTTGAAGAGGGGACAGGGTTGAATGAGCAGTTCTTC.

V is TRBV20-1 and J is TRBJ1-1; possible D gene TRBD1, 5 bases. Germline assignment: CDR1 DFQATT and CDR2 SNEGSKA (reference sequence). The CDR3 is 17 residues long. Trimming removed 0 bases at V and 3 bases at J, with 20 bases between. Here the CDR3 reads CSARDAARAGSDTEAFF. In nucleotides, the CDR3 is TGCAGTGCTAGAGATGCCGCCAGGGCAGGGTCGGACACTGAAGCTTTCTTT.

The chain joins TRBV7-8 to TRBJ1-2; weak D call: TRBD1 (5 bases). This CDR3 comprises 14 residues. The ends were cut back, 5 bases at V and 4 bases at J, with 14 bases in the middle. CDR1 and CDR2 (germline): SGHVS, FQNEAQ. CDR3 sequence reads: CASSSIRDLYGYTF. The CDR3 nucleotides read TGTGCCAGCAGCAGTATCCGGGACCTCTATGGCTACACCTTC.

This rearrangement joins TRBV7-9 to TRBJ1-1; 9 positions agree with TRBD1. The CDR3 spans 15 residues. CDR1 is SEHNR, CDR2 FQNEAQ, per germline (reference sequence). After removal of 4 bases from V and 6 bases from J, the junction contained 9 bases not matched to a gene. CDR3 amino acids: CASSSSHRQGAEAFF. CDR3 coding DNA: TGTGCCAGCAGCTCCTCCCACCGACAGGGGGCTGAAGCTTTCTTT.

Only one count was recorded for this clonotype. Written as DNA, the CDR3 is TGTGCCAGCAGCTTAACTCAGGTTCGGTTAGTTGGAAACACCATATATTTT. Protein product: CASSLTQVRLVGNTIYF. The chain is built from TRBV7-9 and TRBJ1-3, with D uncertain. CDR1 and CDR2 from the germline V gene are SEHNR and FQNEAQ (reference sequence). The V gene lost 2 bases and the J gene lost 3 bases, with 17 bases spanning the gap. The CDR3 contains 17 residues.

The V and J genes are TRBV3-1 and TRBJ2-5; no firm D call. Deletions cut 5 bases from V and 2 bases from J, with 6 bases between. CDR3 length equals 12 residues. CDR1 is LGHDT and CDR2 is YNNKEL in the germline V gene (reference sequence). CDR3 in DNA: TGTGCCAGCAGCAACAGACAAGAGACCCAGTACTTC. Residues: CASSNRQETQYF.

The chain uses TRBV20-1 and TRBJ2-7; D may be TRBD1 (6 bases). The V and J ends lost 0 bases and 7 bases respectively, with 16 bases between them. In germline, CDR1 is DFQATT, CDR2 SNEGSKA (reference sequence). This CDR3 region has 14 residues. CDR3 nucleotides: TGCAGTGCTAGAGATTTCGCAGGGGCCCGAGAGCAGTACTTC. Encoded protein: CSARDFAGAREQYF.

The chain couples TRBV4-3 to TRBJ2-4, with 8 bases aligning to TRBD1. The CDR3 is made up of 16 amino acids. V was pared by 7 bases and J by 1 base, with 9 bases of the junction left unmatched. Germline V gives CDR1 LGHNA, CDR2 YSLEER. In DNA, the CDR3 is TGCGCCAGCACCTACCCCTGGGACAGGGCCAAAAACATTCAGTACTTC. This translates into CASTYPWDRAKNIQYF.

This chain links TRBV3-1 with TRBJ1-1; no firm D call. V was trimmed by 2 bases and J by 4 bases, leaving 8 bases between them. Germline CDR1 is LGHDT and CDR2 is YNNKEL (reference sequence). There are 13 residues in the CDR3. CDR3 in DNA: TGTGCCAGCAGCCAAACAGCGCGCACTGAAGCTTTCTTT. This translates into CASSQTARTEAFF.

The rearrangement uses TRBV7-2 and TRBJ2-3, with D perhaps given as TRBD1 or TRBD2 (6 bases each). V lost 3 bases and J 1 base, leaving 14 bases between the germline ends. CDR3 size: 16 residues. The V gene's germline CDR1 is SGHTA and CDR2 FQGNSA. CDR3 loop: CASSFSSGAGTDTQYF. The DNA of the CDR3 is TGTGCCAGCAGCTTCAGTTCGGGGGCAGGCACAGATACGCAGTATTTT.

The rearrangement links TRBV12-3 or TRBV12-4 to TRBJ1-1; TRBD1 matches at 11 bases. This CDR3 spans 18 amino acids. The trim removed 5 bases at V and 1 base at J, leaving 12 bases unmatched. The CDR3 region is CASSPTSGTGGTNTEAFF. The CDR3 region has the DNA TGTGCCAGCAGTCCAACCTCCGGGACAGGGGGAACGAACACTGAAGCTTTCTTT.

The V gene is TRBV12-3 or TRBV12-4, the J gene TRBJ1-2; no definite D call. Trimming shortened V by 5 bases and J by 8 bases, and 18 bases separated the two germline ends. The CDR3 is made up of 14 amino acids. The CDR3 sequence is CASSRTDLMVGYTF. CDR3 in DNA: TGTGCCAGCAGTCGGACGGATCTTATGGTCGGCTACACCTTC.

This clonotype was observed a handful of times. The chain carries TRBV30 and TRBJ1-1, with D maybe TRBD1 (6 bases). From germline, CDR1 is GTSNPN and CDR2 SVGIG (reference sequence). V lost 5 bases and J 0 bases, leaving 7 bases between the germline ends. CDR3 size: 12 residues. The CDR3 DNA reads TGTGCCTGGGACAGGATGAACACTGAAGCTTTCTTT. Translated, it gives CAWDRMNTEAFF.

This rearrangement joins TRBV9 to TRBJ1-1; D perhaps matches TRBD1 (6 bases). Germline V CDR1 and CDR2: SGDLS, YYNGEE. V was pared by 3 bases and J by 0 bases, with 12 bases between. The CDR3 spans 15 residues. The CDR3 DNA sequence: TGTGCCAGCAGCGCCCGAGGGGGGATGAACACTGAAGCTTTCTTT. Translating gives CASSARGGMNTEAFF.

The genes are TRBV11-2 and TRBJ2-1; D is unresolved. CDR3 length: 11 amino acids. From germline, CDR1 is SGHAT and CDR2 FQNNGV. V lost 3 bases and J 10 bases, leaving 7 bases between the germline ends. CDR3 DNA: TGTGCCAGCAGCTTGTCACAAGAGCAGTTCTTC. Residues: CASSLSQEQFF.

This chain links TRBV6-1 with TRBJ1-2; no clear D gene. The CDR3 totals 14 residues. Trimming left V 0 bases short and J 2 bases short, with 7 bases between. Germline CDR1 and CDR2: MNHNS and SASEGT. The CDR3 coding sequence is TGTGCCAGCAGTGAAGCGGTAGGGAACTATGGCTACACCTTC. It translates to CASSEAVGNYGYTF.

This sequence joins TRBV20-1 and TRBJ2-5; weak D call: TRBD1 (5 bases). CDR1 and CDR2 from the germline V gene are DFQATT and SNEGSKA (reference sequence). The CDR3 has 12 amino acids. The V gene lost 2 bases and the J gene lost 5 bases, with 9 bases spanning the gap. This CDR3 is CSARPPGETQYF. Written as DNA, the CDR3 is TGCAGTGCTAGACCCCCAGGGGAGACCCAGTACTTC.

CDR3 loop: CASSPLTSQPLEQYF. DNA for the CDR3: TGTGCCAGCAGCCCCCTGACATCTCAACCCCTCGAGCAGTACTTC. This chain links TRBV6-5 with TRBJ2-7; no definite D call. Trimming took 6 bases from V and 6 from J, leaving 21 bases between them. There are 15 residues in the CDR3. Germline V gene sequence: CDR1 MNHEY, CDR2 SVGAGI.

The gene calls are TRBV25-1 and TRBJ1-2, with 10 nucleotides matching TRBD1. Germline V gene lookup returns CDR1 MGHDK and CDR2 SYGVNS. The CDR3 has 15 residues. The trim removed 3 bases at V and 4 bases at J, leaving 5 bases unmatched. The CDR3, as DNA: TGTGCCAGCAGTGATCGGAGACAGGGGGCCTATGGCTACACCTTC. This codes for CASSDRRQGAYGYTF.

The J gene is TRBJ2-3, the V gene TRBV2; weak D call: TRBD2 (5 bases). This CDR3 comprises 13 residues. Germline V gene sequence: CDR1 SNHLY, CDR2 FYNNEI. The germline V and J ends were trimmed by 6 bases and 6 bases, with 13 bases remaining between them. The CDR3 here is CASSGIGRDTQYF. For the CDR3, the DNA is TGTGCCAGCAGCGGGATTGGCCGGGATACGCAGTATTTT. Based on the CDR3 plus reference TRBV2 and TRBJ2-3, the full variable domain is EPEVTQTPSHQVTQMGQEVILRCVPISNHLYFYWYRQILGQKVEFLVSFYNNEISEKSEIFDDQFSVERPDGSNFTLKIRSTKLEDSAMYFCASSGIGRDTQYFGPGTRLTVL.

This chain connects TRBV6-6 to TRBJ1-4; no clear D gene. The CDR3 sequence is 14 residues long. The germline V gene has CDR1 MNHNY and CDR2 SVGAGI (reference sequence). Deletions cut 2 bases from V and 1 base from J, with 5 bases between. CDR3 in DNA: TGTGCCAGCAGTTACATCCGAACTAATGAAAAACTGTTTTTT. As protein: CASSYIRTNEKLFF.

A remark on this clonotype: A junction boundary mismatches the germline segment, possibly from a read error. The gene calls are TRBV6-2 or TRBV6-3 and TRBJ2-1; 16 bases line up with TRBD2. CDR1 is MNHEY, CDR2 SVGEGT, per germline. The CDR3 totals 15 residues. The CDR3 DNA follows: TGTGCCAGCAGTATGGGCGGGACTAGCGGGAGGGAAATGATCTTC. Residues: CASSMGGTSGREMIF.

The chain links TRBV5-1 to TRBJ2-2; D is unclear. The CDR3 loop spans 12 amino acids. Germline loops: CDR1 SGHRS, CDR2 YFSETQ. The CDR3 region has the DNA TGCGCGGCCGCCAGGAACACCGGGGAGCTGTTTTTT. Translation: CAAARNTGELFF.

The chain recombines TRBV9 with TRBJ2-7, with TRBD2 matching 9 bases. The trim removed 0 bases at V and 4 bases at J, leaving 14 bases unmatched. The CDR3 consists of 18 residues. CDR1 and CDR2 (germline): SGDLS, YYNGEE. In nucleotides, the CDR3 is TGTGCCAGCAGCGTAGGCGGGGGACAAGGGACTAGCAGATACGAGCAGTACTTC. Protein: CASSVGGGQGTSRYEQYF.

The chain uses TRBV7-9 and TRBJ2-5; D is uncertain. This CDR3 comprises 14 residues. Germline CDR1 and CDR2: SEHNR and FQNEAQ (reference sequence). The ends were cut back, 5 bases at V and 1 base at J, with 11 bases in the middle. CDR3: CASSQWAVQETQYF. The CDR3, as DNA: TGTGCCAGCAGCCAATGGGCGGTCCAAGAGACCCAGTACTTC.

This clonotype was seen only once. V and J are TRBV27 and TRBJ2-7; 9 bases match TRBD2. Trimming cost V 7 bases and J 0 bases; bases outside gene matches: 10. Per the germline V gene, CDR1 is MNHEY and CDR2 is SMNVEV (reference sequence). This CDR3 spans 16 amino acids. CDR3 DNA: TGTGCCAGCATGAGGTTGTTAGCGGGAGACTCCTACGAGCAGTACTTC. It yields the protein CASMRLLAGDSYEQYF.

V gene TRBV12-3 or TRBV12-4 combines with J gene TRBJ2-3; 7 positions agree with TRBD2. The J segment lost 2 bases and the V segment lost 5 bases, leaving 10 bases of the junction unmatched. The CDR3 contains 16 residues. CDR3 nucleotides: TGTGCCAGCAGTCCTCGGGGAGGGGCATACACAGATACGCAGTATTTT. Translation: CASSPRGGAYTDTQYF.